A selection of T cell receptor beta chains follows, all from one sample in a study of blood T cells in healthy people across ages. TCRdb re-derived calls from the 5' RACE reads in MiXCR, one entry per CDR3 protein. Here the sample spans approximately 730,000 distinct CDR3 sequences, about 40% being singletons. Sequenced material: blood. Every receptor here comes from a woman aged 60 to 75 in good health. Each CDR3 is given with its conserved first and last residue. The D gene is left open where the match is weak. A row's size may be missing; if present it is once, few, many or a size class.

J: TRBJ2-5; size: .; V: TRBV28; D: TRBD2; CDR3: CASSLIAGEIETQYF; DNA: TGTGCCAGCAGTTTAATAGCGGGGGAAATAGAGACCCAGTACTTC
J: TRBJ1-1; size: few; V: TRBV6-6; D: TRBD1; CDR3: CASSYPTGQDTEAFF; DNA: TGTGCCAGCAGTTACCCGACGGGACAGGACACTGAAGCTTTCTTT
J: TRBJ1-2; size: .; V: TRBV20-1; D: .; CDR3: CSAVGQNYGYTF; DNA: TGCAGTGCTGTCGGTCAGAACTATGGCTACACCTTC
J: TRBJ2-1; size: .; V: TRBV12-3/TRBV12-4; D: .; CDR3: CASSHEPDEQFF; DNA: TGTGCCAGCAGTCACGAACCCGATGAGCAGTTCTTC
J: TRBJ2-7; size: many; V: TRBV4-2; D: TRBD2; CDR3: CASSQTSGATYEQYF; DNA: TGTGCCAGCAGCCAGACTAGCGGGGCCACCTACGAGCAGTACTTC
J: TRBJ1-5; size: .; V: TRBV20-1; D: .; CDR3: CSARDEGSSRPQHF; DNA: TGCAGTGCTAGAGATGAGGGATCCTCGCGTCCCCAGCATTTT
J: TRBJ1-1; size: .; V: TRBV12-3/TRBV12-4; D: .; CDR3: CASRLKARQRTEAFF; DNA: TGTGCCAGCAGGTTAAAAGCTCGGCAGAGGACTGAAGCTTTCTTT
J: TRBJ1-1; size: few; V: TRBV29-1; D: TRBD1; CDR3: CSAERWTGGLYTEAFF; DNA: TGCAGCGCCGAACGATGGACAGGGGGCCTTTACACTGAAGCTTTCTTT
J: TRBJ2-7; size: few; V: TRBV9; D: .; CDR3: CASSVVGTSYNEQYF; DNA: TGTGCCAGCAGCGTAGTGGGCACTTCTTACAATGAGCAGTACTTC
J: TRBJ2-1; size: few; V: TRBV9; D: TRBD2; CDR3: CASSVATGRNEQFF; DNA: TGTGCCAGCAGCGTAGCTACCGGGAGGAATGAGCAGTTCTTC
J: TRBJ2-4; size: few; V: TRBV20-1; D: .; CDR3: CSARQGLAKNIQYF; DNA: TGCAGTGCCAGACAGGGACTAGCCAAAAACATTCAGTACTTC
J: TRBJ2-1; size: few; V: TRBV18; D: TRBD2; CDR3: CASYPTSGGEREQFF; DNA: TGTGCCAGCTACCCGACTAGCGGGGGGGAACGTGAGCAGTTCTTC
J: TRBJ1-6; size: few; V: TRBV5-1; D: .; CDR3: CASSPREINSPLHF; DNA: TGCGCCAGCAGCCCACGGGAGATTAATTCACCCCTCCACTTT
J: TRBJ1-2; size: .; V: TRBV4-3; D: .; CDR3: CASSQDLGRAKANYGYTF; DNA: TGCGCCAGCAGCCAAGATTTAGGCAGGGCGAAAGCTAACTATGGCTACACCTTC
J: TRBJ1-2; size: .; V: TRBV6-5; D: TRBD1; CDR3: CASSWTGGGYGYTF; DNA: TGTGCCAGCAGTTGGACAGGGGGCGGCTATGGCTACACCTTC
J: TRBJ1-2; size: many; V: TRBV29-1; D: .; CDR3: CSVTGASYGYTF; DNA: TGCAGCGTTACGGGGGCGAGCTATGGCTACACCTTC
J: TRBJ2-7; size: .; V: TRBV7-9; D: TRBD2; CDR3: CASSSRSLAGNWYEQYF; DNA: TGTGCCAGCAGCTCTAGGTCGCTAGCGGGGAATTGGTACGAGCAGTACTTC
J: TRBJ2-5; size: .; V: TRBV7-2; D: TRBD1; CDR3: CASSLGQGARETQYF; DNA: TGTGCCAGCAGCTTAGGCCAGGGGGCTCGAGAGACCCAGTACTTC
J: TRBJ2-7; size: .; V: TRBV20-1; D: TRBD1; CDR3: CSARDPDRTYEQYF; DNA: TGCAGTGCTAGAGATCCGGACAGGACCTACGAGCAGTACTTC
J: TRBJ2-7; size: many; V: TRBV3-1; D: .; CDR3: CASSQGPGSSYEQYF; DNA: TGTGCCAGCAGCCAAGGGCCGGGGAGCTCCTACGAGCAGTACTTC
J: TRBJ2-5; size: .; V: TRBV7-8; D: TRBD1; CDR3: CASSLERGRDGTQYF; DNA: TGTGCCAGCAGCTTAGAGAGGGGGCGAGATGGGACCCAGTACTTC
J: TRBJ2-1; size: once; V: TRBV25-1; D: TRBD2; CDR3: CASSDQTSGGTPGQFF; DNA: TGTGCCAGCAGTGACCAGACTAGCGGGGGGACCCCTGGGCAGTTCTTC